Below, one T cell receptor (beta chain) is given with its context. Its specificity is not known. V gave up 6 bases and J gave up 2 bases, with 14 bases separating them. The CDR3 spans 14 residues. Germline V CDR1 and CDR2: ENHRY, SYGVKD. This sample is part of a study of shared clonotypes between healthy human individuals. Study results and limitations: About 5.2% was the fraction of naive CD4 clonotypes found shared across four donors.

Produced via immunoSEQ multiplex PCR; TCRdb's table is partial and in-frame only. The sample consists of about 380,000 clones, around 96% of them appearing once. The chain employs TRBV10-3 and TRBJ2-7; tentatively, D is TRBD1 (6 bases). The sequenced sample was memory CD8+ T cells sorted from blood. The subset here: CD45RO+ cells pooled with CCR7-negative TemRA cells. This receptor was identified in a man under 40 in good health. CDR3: CAIRNNRETYEQYF. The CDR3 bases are TGTGCCATCAGGAACAACAGGGAAACCTACGAGCAGTACTTC.